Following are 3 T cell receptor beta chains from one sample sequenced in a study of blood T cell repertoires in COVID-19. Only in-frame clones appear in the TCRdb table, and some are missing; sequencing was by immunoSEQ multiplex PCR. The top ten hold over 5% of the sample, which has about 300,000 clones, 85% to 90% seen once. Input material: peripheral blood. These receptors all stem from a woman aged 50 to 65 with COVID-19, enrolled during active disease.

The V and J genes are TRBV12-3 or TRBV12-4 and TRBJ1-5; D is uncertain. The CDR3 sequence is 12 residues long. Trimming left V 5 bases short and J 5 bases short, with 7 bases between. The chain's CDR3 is CASSPRDQPQHF. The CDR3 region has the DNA TGTGCCAGCAGTCCTAGAGATCAGCCCCAGCATTTT.

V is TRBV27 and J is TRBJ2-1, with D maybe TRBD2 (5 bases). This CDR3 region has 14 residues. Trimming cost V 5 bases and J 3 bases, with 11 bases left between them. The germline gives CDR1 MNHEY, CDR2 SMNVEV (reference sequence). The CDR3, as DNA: TGTGCCAGCAGTCAAACCCGGGACTACAATGAGCAGTTCTTC. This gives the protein CASSQTRDYNEQFF.

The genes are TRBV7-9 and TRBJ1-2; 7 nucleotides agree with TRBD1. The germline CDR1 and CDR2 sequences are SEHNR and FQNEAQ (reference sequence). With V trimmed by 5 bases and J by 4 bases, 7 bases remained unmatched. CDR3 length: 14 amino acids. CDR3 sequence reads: CASSPSGQFYGYTF. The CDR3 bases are TGTGCCAGCAGCCCCTCGGGACAGTTCTATGGCTACACCTTC.